The 20 T cell receptor beta chains presented below share a single source sample, sequenced in a study of PD-1 blockade in classical Hodgkin lymphoma. The method was immunoSEQ multiplex PCR; TCRdb's version includes in-frame clones alone and lacks a portion of them. The sample has approximately 9,600 clones, 74% seen once. Each patient experienced a relapse that followed autologous stem cell transplantation, and brentuximab vedotin exposure varied. Negative magnetic selection isolated CD4+ T cells from thawed PBMCs. This specimen was CD4+ T cells from blood, taken at baseline. Receptors originate from a human donor with classical Hodgkin lymphoma.

The chain joins TRBV9 to TRBJ2-7, with 7 bases fitting TRBD2. Germline V gene lookup returns CDR1 SGDLS and CDR2 YYNGEE. V gave up 4 bases and J gave up 0 bases; unmatched junction bases: 4. The length of the CDR3 is 14 residues. CDR3 nucleotides: TGTGCCAGCAGCCCCCGCGGGAGCTCCTACGAGCAGTACTTC. This codes for CASSPRGSSYEQYF.

The chain recombines TRBV5-6 with TRBJ2-1; 7 bases align to TRBD2. After removal of 0 bases from V and 6 bases from J, the junction contained 12 bases not matched to a gene. Germline V lookup: CDR1 SGHDT, CDR2 YYEEEE. The CDR3 is 17 amino acids. The CDR3 coding sequence is TGTGCCAGCAGCTTGGCCGTAGCCCTCTGGGGGGGCAATGAGCAGTTCTTC. Protein sequence: CASSLAVALWGGNEQFF.

The J gene is TRBJ1-4, the V gene TRBV10-3, with D hard to call. CDR1 is ENHRY, CDR2 SYGVKD, per germline. The ends were cut back, 0 bases at V and 6 bases at J, with 11 bases in the middle. The CDR3 covers 15 residues. The CDR3 DNA sequence: TGTGCCATCAGTGAGTCGACGGACGCCGATGAAAAACTGTTTTTT. Translating it yields CAISESTDADEKLFF.

The chain has TRBV28 and TRBJ2-7, with 8 bases aligning to TRBD2. The V gene's germline CDR1 is MDHEN and CDR2 SYDVKM. The CDR3 runs 16 residues. The CDR3 region is CVPRPPGGDRSYEQYF. In DNA, the CDR3 is TGTGTCCCCCGCCCACCGGGGGGGGACCGCTCCTACGAGCAGTACTTC.

V usage is TRBV5-1 and J usage is TRBJ1-1; perhaps TRBD1 as D (5 bases). CDR1 SGHRS and CDR2 YFSETQ come from the germline V gene. Trimming removed 7 bases from V and 4 bases from J, with 17 bases in between. The CDR3 totals 14 residues. CDR3 region: CASQNPSGGTEAFF. CDR3 nucleotide sequence: TGCGCCAGCCAAAATCCCTCGGGGGGCACTGAAGCTTTCTTT. Drawing the rest from reference TRBV5-1 and TRBJ1-1, the complete variable domain is KAGVTQTPRYLIKTRGQQVTLSCSPISGHRSVSWYQQTPGQGLQFLFEYFSETQRNKGNFPGRFSGRQFSNSRSEMNVSTLELGDSALYLCASQNPSGGTEAFFGQGTRLTVV.

The chain links TRBV9 to TRBJ1-4, with 8 bases aligning to TRBD1. Trimming cost V 2 bases and J 6 bases; bases outside gene matches: 9. The CDR3 is 16 residues long. Per germline, CDR1 SGDLS and CDR2 YYNGEE. As DNA, the CDR3 is TGTGCCAGCAGCGTCAGGGCAGGGGGCCCGGATGAAAAACTGTTTTTT. It codes for CASSVRAGGPDEKLFF.

The V and J genes are TRBV2 and TRBJ1-5; 7 bases line up with TRBD1. This CDR3 region has 13 residues. Trimming took 6 bases from V and 7 from J; bases not matched to a gene: 6. Germline CDR1 is SNHLY and CDR2 is FYNNEI. CDR3 nucleotides: TGTGCCAGCAGAAACAGGGGTTACCAGCCCCAGCATTTT. Translation: CASRNRGYQPQHF.

This clone came up once. V is TRBV10-3 and J is TRBJ1-1, with 8 bases lining up with TRBD1. In germline, CDR1 is ENHRY, CDR2 SYGVKD. The CDR3 contains 16 residues. With V trimmed by 5 bases and J by 0 bases, 8 bases remained unmatched. CDR3 amino acids: CAISSDRVLMNTEAFF. CDR3 nucleotides: TGTGCCATCAGTTCGGACAGGGTTCTCATGAACACTGAAGCTTTCTTT.

This chain uses TRBV19 with TRBJ1-4, with 11 bases that match TRBD1. This CDR3 comprises 14 residues. Trimming cost V 7 bases and J 7 bases; bases outside gene matches: 5. CDR1 is LNHDA, CDR2 SQIVND, per germline (reference sequence). The CDR3 coding sequence is TGTGCCAGTATGCTAGGACAGGGGGCTGAAAAACTGTTTTTT. As protein: CASMLGQGAEKLFF.

The sample holds a few counts of this clone. This chain links TRBV5-6 with TRBJ2-4; 12 bases match TRBD2. J lost 8 bases, V lost 4 bases, and 10 bases had no gene match. CDR1 and CDR2 (germline): SGHDT, YYEEEE. The CDR3 contains 16 residues. The CDR3 spells CASSTTGTSGRDIQYF. For the CDR3, the DNA is TGTGCCAGCAGCACAACCGGGACTAGCGGGCGGGACATTCAGTACTTC.

CDR3 coding DNA: TGTGCCAGCAGCTCCCGGGACAGACACAATGAGCAGTTCTTC. Residues: CASSSRDRHNEQFF. This chain connects TRBV5-6 to TRBJ2-1, with TRBD1 identical over 7 bases. J was trimmed by 5 bases and V by 3 bases; bases with no gene match: 5. The CDR3 covers 14 residues. Germline V lookup: CDR1 SGHDT, CDR2 YYEEEE.

This rearrangement joins TRBV10-3 to TRBJ1-5; D perhaps matches TRBD1 (6 bases). The germline CDR1 and CDR2 sequences are ENHRY and SYGVKD. The CDR3 loop spans 12 amino acids. V was clipped by 10 bases and J by 3 bases, with 10 bases between them. This chain's CDR3 is CATGQYNQPQHF. DNA of the CDR3: TGTGCCACCGGACAGTACAATCAGCCCCAGCATTTT.

The genes are TRBV7-9 and TRBJ1-1; TRBD1 matches 7 bases. The CDR3 has 14 amino acids. J was trimmed by 6 bases and V by 3 bases; bases with no gene match: 7. Germline CDR1 and CDR2: SEHNR and FQNEAQ (reference sequence). The CDR3 coding sequence is TGTGCCAGCAGCTTTTCAGACAGGGCGGCTGAAGCTTTCTTT. Residues: CASSFSDRAAEAFF.

The chain is built from TRBV28 and TRBJ2-5; 9 positions match TRBD1. The V gene end was trimmed by 7 bases and the J gene end by 5 bases; junction bases not matched to a gene: 11. Germline V gene sequence: CDR1 MDHEN, CDR2 SYDVKM. The CDR3 is 15 amino acids. CDR3 region: CASTSGTGLSETQYF. As DNA, the CDR3 is TGTGCCAGCACCTCTGGGACAGGGTTATCGGAGACCCAGTACTTC.

The gene calls are TRBV6-5 and TRBJ2-7; 8 nucleotides line up with TRBD1. There are 15 residues in the CDR3. The germline V gene has CDR1 MNHEY and CDR2 SVGAGI. V dropped 6 bases and J dropped 3; count of bases not matched to a gene: 10. The CDR3 region has the DNA TGTGCCAGCAGGGGCGGGACAGGAGGCTACTACGAGCAGTACTTC. It yields the protein CASRGGTGGYYEQYF.

This chain connects TRBV9 to TRBJ1-1; 8 bases agree with TRBD1. The junction had 6 bases not matched to a gene; V was cut back by 4 bases and J by 1 base. The CDR3 is 15 amino acids. The germline V gene has CDR1 SGDLS and CDR2 YYNGEE. As DNA, the CDR3 is TGTGCCAGCAGCCCCTTGGGACAGGCGAACACTGAAGCTTTCTTT. Amino acid sequence: CASSPLGQANTEAFF.

A single count supports this clone. The rearrangement links TRBV7-2 to TRBJ2-1; 7 bases align to TRBD2. CDR1 and CDR2 from the germline V gene are SGHTA and FQGNSA. The ends lost 1 base at V and 8 bases at J; junction bases unmatched: 11. This CDR3 has 16 residues. CDR3 residues: CASSLGSGGSGHEQFF. The CDR3 nucleotides read TGTGCCAGCAGCTTAGGTAGCGGCGGGAGTGGTCATGAGCAGTTCTTC.

V usage is TRBV5-1 and J usage is TRBJ2-5; 8 bases are a match to TRBD2. This CDR3 is built from 15 residues. Germline trimming cut 5 bases from V and 4 bases from J; bases unmatched to any gene: 10. CDR1 and CDR2 from the germline V gene are SGHRS and YFSETQ. Here the CDR3 DNA reads TGCGCCAGCAGGACGGGGGGGGTCCTTGGAGAGACCCAGTACTTC. It is translated as CASRTGGVLGETQYF.

The chain carries TRBV7-3 and TRBJ2-2; D is unclear. V was cut by 7 bases and J by 0 bases, with 9 bases left in between. Germline-derived CDR1 and CDR2 are SGHTA and FQGTGA. The CDR3 has 14 residues. The CDR3: CASTAESNTGELFF. CDR3 bases: TGTGCCAGCACCGCAGAGTCGAACACCGGGGAGCTGTTTTTT.

The gene calls are TRBV7-9 and TRBJ2-1; 7 bases are shared with TRBD2. The junction had 6 bases not matched to a gene; V was cut back by 0 bases and J by 7 bases. CDR3 size: 15 residues. Germline loops: CDR1 SEHNR, CDR2 FQNEAQ (reference sequence). In DNA, the CDR3 is TGTGCCAGCAGCTTAGCGGGCGGGAGTTGGAATGAGCAGTTCTTC. The encoded protein is CASSLAGGSWNEQFF.